These 29 T cell receptor beta chains were all obtained from the same sample, sequenced in a study of blood T cell repertoires in COVID-19. Method: immunoSEQ multiplex PCR; TCRdb's copy keeps in-frame clones and lacks some. In the table there are 180,000 or so clones, around 80% of which are singletons. Sequencing used PBMCs or T cells enriched from blood (not recorded which). All receptors come from a man in his fifties who had recovered from COVID-19.

This chain uses TRBV14 with TRBJ2-5, with 10 bases fitting TRBD1. Germline assignment: CDR1 SGHDN and CDR2 FVKESK. V was pared by 1 base and J by 5 bases, with 4 bases of the junction left unmatched. This CDR3 spans 15 amino acids. CDR3 sequence: CASSQAGTGAETQYF. In DNA form, the CDR3 reads TGTGCCAGCAGCCAAGCCGGGACAGGGGCCGAGACCCAGTACTTC.

The chain uses TRBV28 and TRBJ2-6; TRBD1 might be the D (5 bases). V gave up 5 bases and J gave up 0 bases, with 8 bases separating them. Germline CDR1 and CDR2: MDHEN and SYDVKM. This CDR3 has 15 residues. The CDR3 loop is CASSRDSSGANVLTF. The CDR3 nucleotides are TGTGCCAGCAGTCGTGACAGCTCTGGGGCCAACGTCCTGACTTTC.

The chain carries TRBV12-3 or TRBV12-4 and TRBJ2-7; 7 bases align to TRBD2. The V segment lost 4 bases and the J segment 5 bases; nucleotides outside the gene matches: 5. The CDR3 extends over 13 amino acids. The CDR3 region is CASSSTTSNEQYF. In nucleotides, the CDR3 is TGTGCCAGCAGTTCTACGACTAGCAACGAGCAGTACTTC.

The rearrangement joins TRBV2 to TRBJ2-5; tentative D call: TRBD2 (6 bases). From germline, CDR1 is SNHLY and CDR2 FYNNEI. This CDR3 spans 13 amino acids. Trimming removed 10 bases at V and 2 bases at J, with 14 bases between. CDR3 residues: CATERDLQETQYF. The CDR3 region has the DNA TGTGCCACCGAACGGGACTTACAAGAGACCCAGTACTTC.

V gene TRBV19 combines with J gene TRBJ2-7, with TRBD1 as a possible D gene (6 bases). CDR1 and CDR2 from the germline V gene are LNHDA and SQIVND (reference sequence). The CDR3 covers 13 residues. V was shortened by 1 base and J by 5 bases, with 9 bases between the two germline ends. For the CDR3, the DNA is TGTGCCAGTAGTATAGGCAGGGGAAACGAGCAGTACTTC. Translated: CASSIGRGNEQYF.

The CDR3 reads CASSPPGATNEKLFF. For the CDR3, the DNA is TGTGCCAGCAGCCCTCCGGGGGCAACTAATGAAAAACTGTTTTTT. V usage is TRBV5-4 and J usage is TRBJ1-4, with D tentatively TRBD1 (5 bases). Trimming shortened V by 4 bases and J by 0 bases, and 10 bases separated the two germline ends. Germline V gene data show CDR1 as SGHNT and CDR2 as YYREEE (reference sequence). The CDR3 contains 15 residues.

This rearrangement joins TRBV4-2 to TRBJ2-3; maybe TRBD1 (5 bases). Germline CDR1 LGHNA, CDR2 YNFKEQ. Trimming took off 3 bases at V and 10 bases at J, with 14 bases between the two ends. This CDR3 region has 13 residues. In nucleotides, the CDR3 is TGTGCCAGCAGCCAGGAAACAGGTTTAGCGCAGTATTTT. This translates into CASSQETGLAQYF.

This clone was counted once. This chain joins TRBV19 and TRBJ2-5, with TRBD1 as a possible D gene (5 bases). V shed 3 bases and J shed 2 bases, with 10 bases lying between them. CDR1 and CDR2 from the germline V gene are LNHDA and SQIVND (reference sequence). This CDR3 has 14 residues. CDR3 nucleotides: TGTGCCAGTAGTATCTGGACACTTCAAGAGACCCAGTACTTC. Translation: CASSIWTLQETQYF.

The chain couples TRBV3-1 (or the pseudogene TRBV3-2) to TRBJ2-7; 9 bases agree with TRBD1. V was clipped by 1 base and J by 8 bases; unmatched bases: 6. This CDR3 is built from 14 residues. CDR1 and CDR2 from the germline V gene are LGHDT and YNNKEL (reference sequence). The CDR3 is CASSQADGTGQQYF. CDR3 nucleotide sequence: TGTGCCAGCAGCCAAGCCGATGGGACAGGGCAGCAGTACTTC.

The chain combines TRBV24-1 with TRBJ2-7, with 10 bases that match TRBD1. This CDR3 has 16 amino acids. Germline CDR1 is KGHDR and CDR2 is SFDVKD. V lost 4 bases, J lost 6 bases, and 11 bases stayed unmatched. CDR3 in amino acids: CATSDSGQGTFSEQYF. The DNA for the CDR3 is TGTGCCACCAGTGACTCGGGACAGGGGACTTTCAGCGAGCAGTACTTC.

The genes are TRBV2 and TRBJ2-7; D might be TRBD2 (6 bases). This CDR3 has 13 residues. V lost 6 bases, J lost 4 bases, and 13 bases lay in between. CDR1 is SNHLY, CDR2 FYNNEI, per germline. CDR3 in DNA: TGTGCCAGCAGAACCGGCGGAGGGTACGAGCAGTACTTC. Translating it yields CASRTGGGYEQYF. The complete variable domain, with remaining parts taken from reference TRBV2 and TRBJ2-7, reads EPEVTQTPSHQVTQMGQEVILRCVPISNHLYFYWYRQILGQKVEFLVSFYNNEISEKSEIFDDQFSVERPDGSNFTLKIRSTKLEDSAMYFCASRTGGGYEQYFGPGTRLTVT.

The J gene is TRBJ2-3, the V gene TRBV5-1; D is uncertain. The V gene lost 3 bases and the J gene lost 0 bases, with 14 bases spanning the gap. The CDR3 spans 16 residues. Germline V gene data show CDR1 as SGHRS and CDR2 as YFSETQ. As DNA, the CDR3 is TGCGCCAGCAGCTCCTCCTGGTCCAGTAGCACAGATACGCAGTATTTT. Protein sequence: CASSSSWSSSTDTQYF.

This rearrangement joins TRBV12-3 or TRBV12-4 to TRBJ1-5; maybe TRBD1 (5 bases). V lost 6 bases, J lost 5 bases, and 11 bases lay in between. The length of the CDR3 is 13 residues. Here the CDR3 reads CASRPGIDQPQHF. Written as DNA, the CDR3 is TGTGCCAGCAGACCAGGGATAGATCAGCCCCAGCATTTT.

This clone was counted between two and nine times. The gene calls are TRBV20-1 and TRBJ2-7; 11 positions match TRBD2. From germline, CDR1 is DFQATT and CDR2 SNEGSKA (reference sequence). J was trimmed by 0 bases and V by 3 bases; bases with no gene match: 4. The CDR3 consists of 15 residues. This CDR3 reads CSASKTSGISYEQYF. CDR3 nucleotides: TGCAGTGCTAGTAAGACTAGCGGGATCTCCTACGAGCAGTACTTC.

The chain is built from TRBV5-1 and TRBJ2-2, with D possibly matching TRBD1 (6 bases). Trimming shortened V by 0 bases and J by 5 bases, and 14 bases separated the two germline ends. The CDR3 runs to 16 residues. Germline CDR1 is SGHRS and CDR2 is YFSETQ. The CDR3 loop is CASSLGGAQGTGELFF. CDR3 sequence (DNA): TGCGCCAGCAGCTTGGGAGGGGCGCAGGGGACCGGGGAGCTGTTTTTT.

The V call is TRBV24-1, the J call TRBJ1-5, with D uncertain. This CDR3 contains 15 residues. V lost 2 bases to trimming and J lost 5 bases, with 12 bases between them. CDR1 is KGHDR, CDR2 SFDVKD, per germline. The CDR3 spells CATSDSRPGDQPQHF. The CDR3 nucleotides read TGTGCCACCAGTGATTCTAGACCTGGTGATCAGCCCCAGCATTTT.

A single count supports this clone. The J gene is TRBJ2-7, the V gene TRBV5-1; no clear D. V gave up 1 base and J gave up 2 bases, with 16 bases separating them. Germline lookup yields CDR1 SGHRS and CDR2 YFSETQ. The CDR3 consists of 16 residues. Written as DNA, the CDR3 is TGCGCCAGCAGCTTGATATCTGGAGCTGTGCCCTACGAGCAGTACTTC. Translating gives CASSLISGAVPYEQYF.

The rearrangement joins TRBV28 to TRBJ2-1, with 11 nucleotides matching TRBD2. The CDR3 totals 15 residues. Per the germline V gene, CDR1 is MDHEN and CDR2 is SYDVKM. V lost 3 bases, J lost 10 bases, and 8 bases stayed unmatched. The CDR3 region is CASSFQLAGVWEQFF. The CDR3 coding sequence is TGTGCCAGCAGTTTTCAACTAGCGGGAGTCTGGGAGCAGTTCTTC.

The J gene is TRBJ1-5, the V gene TRBV7-8; D is unresolved. This CDR3 comprises 17 residues. V lost 4 bases, J lost 0 bases, and 16 bases lay in between. Germline assignment: CDR1 SGHVS and CDR2 FQNEAQ. This chain's CDR3 is CASSSRSAGNSNQPQHF. The CDR3 coding sequence is TGTGCCAGCAGCTCAAGGTCAGCGGGGAATAGCAATCAGCCCCAGCATTTT.

CDR3 DNA sequence: TGTGCCAGCAGTCACAACGGACAGGGCTTAATGTACGAGCAGTACTTC. Translated, it gives CASSHNGQGLMYEQYF. The rearrangement joins TRBV27 to TRBJ2-7; 8 nucleotides agree with TRBD1. This CDR3 region has 16 residues. J gave up 4 bases and V 5 bases, and 13 bases lay outside the gene matches. Germline V gene data show CDR1 as MNHEY and CDR2 as SMNVEV (reference sequence).

The J gene is TRBJ1-2, the V gene TRBV28; D not certain. The V end was cut by 6 bases, the J end by 8 bases, with 13 bases between. Germline V gene data show CDR1 as MDHEN and CDR2 as SYDVKM. CDR3 length: 12 amino acids. For the CDR3, the DNA is TGTGCCAGCAGAGACCCCGGGGAGGGCTACACCTTC. It translates to CASRDPGEGYTF.

CDR3 coding DNA: TGTGCCAGCAGCTTAGGAGGCTCCCCCTACGAGCAGTACTTC. Encoded protein: CASSLGGSPYEQYF. J is TRBJ2-7 and V is TRBV7-9, with unresolved D. V was cut by 1 base and J by 2 bases, with 9 bases left in between. Per the germline V gene, CDR1 is SEHNR and CDR2 is FQNEAQ (reference sequence). The CDR3 runs to 14 residues.

This rearrangement joins TRBV10-3 to TRBJ2-2; 7 positions match TRBD1. Germline CDR1 is ENHRY and CDR2 is SYGVKD. Unmatched junction bases numbered 2, after V lost 2 bases and J lost 5 bases. The CDR3 is 14 residues long. The CDR3: CAISETGETGELFF. The CDR3 nucleotides are TGTGCCATCAGTGAGACAGGGGAAACCGGGGAGCTGTTTTTT.

The V gene is TRBV5-1, the J gene TRBJ2-5; 9 nucleotides align to TRBD2. The CDR3 totals 14 residues. Germline loops: CDR1 SGHRS, CDR2 YFSETQ. Unmatched junction bases numbered 5, after V lost 5 bases and J lost 3 bases. CDR3 sequence (DNA): TGCGCCAGCAGTTTGACTAGCGGAAAAGAGACCCAGTACTTC. This sequence encodes CASSLTSGKETQYF.

The chain recombines TRBV5-4 with TRBJ1-6; no clear D gene. Trimming removed 0 bases at V and 2 bases at J, with 6 bases between. CDR1 is SGHNT and CDR2 is YYREEE in the germline V gene (reference sequence). The CDR3 extends over 15 amino acids. CDR3 loop: CASSLGQTYNSPLHF. CDR3 sequence (DNA): TGTGCCAGCAGCTTGGGCCAGACCTATAATTCACCCCTCCACTTT. Supplemented by reference TRBV5-4 and TRBJ1-6, the full variable domain reads ETGVTQSPTHLIKTRGQQVTLRCSSQSGHNTVSWYQQALGQGPQFIFQYYREEENGRGNFPPRFSGLQFPNYSSELNVNALELDDSALYLCASSLGQTYNSPLHFGNGTRLTVT.

The V and J genes are TRBV28 and TRBJ1-5; weak D call: TRBD1 (6 bases). The germline V gene encodes CDR1 MDHEN and CDR2 SYDVKM. Trimming left V 7 bases short and J 6 bases short, with 16 bases between. The CDR3 covers 14 residues. CDR3 DNA sequence: TGTGCCAGCAAGTACCAGGGGTGGGTTCAGCCCCAGCATTTT. Amino acid sequence: CASKYQGWVQPQHF.

CDR3 in amino acids: CASSLSLAGSGELFF. CDR3 nucleotide sequence: TGTGCCAGCAGCTTGAGTCTAGCGGGAAGCGGGGAGCTGTTTTTT. This sequence joins TRBV5-8 and TRBJ2-2; 9 bases are a match to TRBD2. This CDR3 comprises 15 residues. V was clipped by 1 base and J by 7 bases; unmatched bases: 5. The germline V gene encodes CDR1 SGHTS and CDR2 YDEGEE.

The chain carries TRBV6-5 and TRBJ1-1, with D uncertain. Trimming removed 0 bases from V and 6 bases from J, with 14 bases in between. The CDR3 runs 15 residues. CDR1 is MNHEY, CDR2 SVGAGI, per germline. CDR3 in DNA: TGTGCCAGCAGTTACTCGAGTTTTGAAAAACCTGAAGCTTTCTTT. Translated, it gives CASSYSSFEKPEAFF.

This rearrangement joins TRBV5-1 to TRBJ2-1; no definite D call. The CDR3 is 12 residues long. Germline V lookup: CDR1 SGHRS, CDR2 YFSETQ. The ends were cut back, 4 bases at V and 11 bases at J, with 13 bases in the middle. CDR3 amino acids: CASSIGVSKQFF. CDR3 DNA: TGCGCCAGCAGCATTGGAGTTAGTAAGCAGTTCTTC.